There are many counts of the clone carrying this T cell receptor (beta chain). The target antigen is unknown. These data are taken from a study of CD8 T cells in ankylosing spondylitis. TCRdb re-called the 5' RACE reads with MiXCR, one entry per CDR3 protein. This table has approximately 520,000 distinct CDR3 sequences, roughly 5.2% appearing once. Findings and caveats of the study: One TCR beta motif, made up of several highly homologous variants, appeared characteristic of ankylosing spondylitis blood.

The CDR3 sequence is 16 residues long. Trimming took off 7 bases at V and 3 bases at J, with 18 bases between the two ends. The germline gives CDR1 SNHLY, CDR2 FYNNEI. This clonotype originated in a male donor with ankylosing spondylitis. The chain carries TRBV2 and TRBJ2-2; TRBD1 might be the D (6 bases). Specimen: blood, either unsorted or a sorted T cell fraction (not recorded which). The CDR3 DNA follows: TGTGCCAGCAAGGTAGCCCACAGGGCGCACACCGGGGAGCTGTTTTTT. Its protein is CASKVAHRAHTGELFF.